This entry describes one TCR beta chain. No antigen is known for it. The record originates from a study of beta chain features in type 1 diabetes. Trimming took 4 bases from V and 7 from J; bases not matched to a gene: 2. This CDR3 spans 14 amino acids. Findings and caveats of the study: Moderate yet significant TCRB CDR3 shortening was seen in Type 1 diabetes patients in all four CD4+ subsets.

Expressed TCRB transcripts were sequenced, since all the RNA that had been isolated was reverse transcribed. Repertoires were generated with immunoSEQ multiplex PCR, while TCRdb's copy carries only in-frame clones and drops some. The data hold 310,000 or so clones, with roughly 8.8% observed a single time. Material for sequencing was central memory CD4+ T cells from blood. The TCR originated in a man aged 25-45 years with type 1 diabetes. This chain joins TRBV23-1 and TRBJ1-4; 11 bases are a match to TRBD1. TRBV23-1 is an open reading frame, and its role is uncertain. The CDR3 loop reads CASSRTGGGEKLFF. DNA for the CDR3: TGCGCCAGCAGTCGGACAGGGGGCGGTGAAAAACTGTTTTTT.